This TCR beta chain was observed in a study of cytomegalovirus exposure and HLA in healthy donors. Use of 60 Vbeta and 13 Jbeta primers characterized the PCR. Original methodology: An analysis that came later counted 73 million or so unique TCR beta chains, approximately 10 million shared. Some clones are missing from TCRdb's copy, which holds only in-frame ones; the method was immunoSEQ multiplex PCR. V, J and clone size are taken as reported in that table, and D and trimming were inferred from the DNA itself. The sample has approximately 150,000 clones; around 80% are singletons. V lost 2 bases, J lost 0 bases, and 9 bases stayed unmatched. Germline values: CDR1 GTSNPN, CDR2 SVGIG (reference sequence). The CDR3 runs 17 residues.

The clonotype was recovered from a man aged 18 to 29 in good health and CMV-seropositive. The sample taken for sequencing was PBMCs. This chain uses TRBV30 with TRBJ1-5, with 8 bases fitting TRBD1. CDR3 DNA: TGTGCCTGGAGTTTGGACAGGGCATCAAATAGCAATCAGCCCCAGCATTTT. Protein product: CAWSLDRASNSNQPQHF.